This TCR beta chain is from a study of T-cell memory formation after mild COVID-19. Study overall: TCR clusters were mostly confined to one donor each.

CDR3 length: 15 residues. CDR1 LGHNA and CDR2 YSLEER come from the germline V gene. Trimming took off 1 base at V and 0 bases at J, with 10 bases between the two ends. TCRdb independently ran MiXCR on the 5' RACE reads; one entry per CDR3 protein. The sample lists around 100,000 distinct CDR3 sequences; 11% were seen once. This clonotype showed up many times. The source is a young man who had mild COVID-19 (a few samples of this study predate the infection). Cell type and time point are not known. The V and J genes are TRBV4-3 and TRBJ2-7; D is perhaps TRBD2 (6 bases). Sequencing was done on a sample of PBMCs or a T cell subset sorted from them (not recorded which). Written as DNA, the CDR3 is TGCGCCAGCAGCCAAGCGCGGGGAAGCTCCTACGAGCAGTACTTC. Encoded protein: CASSQARGSSYEQYF.